This T cell receptor beta chain was sequenced in a study of metastatic and nonmetastatic thyroid tumors. Looking at the study overall: Malignant and benign thyroid patients had repertoires compared in peripheral blood and tumor or nodule tissue.

Thyroid surgery was preceded by no treatment in any patient. TCRdb reassembled clones from the PCR reads with MiXCR. The sample contains tens of thousands of clones, roughly 13% of which appear only once. Germline CDR1 ENHRY, CDR2 SYGVKD. V was cut by 0 bases and J by 8 bases, with 4 bases left in between. This CDR3 is built from 11 residues. The sample taken for sequencing was blood. The chain couples TRBV10-3 to TRBJ2-5; D not resolved. This receptor was obtained from a female donor with papillary thyroid cancer or a benign thyroid nodule (not recorded which). Some clones in this sample may be carry-over from other donors' samples. The CDR3 loop is CAISESDTQYF. The CDR3 DNA reads TGTGCCATCAGTGAGTCCGATACCCAGTACTTC.